A selection of T cell receptor beta chains follows, all from one sample in a study of blood T cell repertoires in COVID-19. Generated by immunoSEQ multiplex PCR, the TCRdb table keeps only in-frame clones and is missing some. The sample includes some 300,000 clones, 88% of them seen just once. Sequencing was carried out using peripheral blood. The receptors were sampled from a woman aged 25 to 45 who had recovered from COVID-19. Both conserved end residues are part of each CDR3. Each record gives: clone size, D gene, V gene, J gene, CDR3 protein, CDR3 DNA. A D gene is named only where the DNA matches it firmly. Clone size is shown for a subset of rows, as once, few, many or a class of expanded clone.

-	-	TRBV6-5	TRBJ1-2	CASRTPAGGYGYTF	TGTGCCAGCAGGACCCCGGCCGGGGGCTATGGCTACACCTTC
-	TRBD2	TRBV5-1	TRBJ2-5	CASSWGLAGGSQETQYF	TGCGCCAGCAGTTGGGGACTAGCGGGGGGAAGCCAAGAGACCCAGTACTTC
-	TRBD1	TRBV27	TRBJ2-1	CASTSNRDRGGNEQFF	TGTGCCAGCACTTCTAACCGGGACAGGGGGGGGAATGAGCAGTTCTTC
-	TRBD1	TRBV29-1	TRBJ1-6	CSVGQGANSPLHF	TGCAGCGTTGGACAGGGCGCCAATTCACCCCTCCACTTT
-	-	TRBV29-1	TRBJ1-2	CSGLQTGSGGYTF	TGCAGCGGGCTACAGACAGGATCAGGGGGCTACACCTTC
once	TRBD1	TRBV19	TRBJ1-1	CASKTTGSHTEAFF	TGTGCCAGTAAGACGACAGGGAGTCACACTGAAGCTTTCTTT
-	TRBD1	TRBV5-1	TRBJ1-1	CASSLVPDRTNTEAFF	TGCGCCAGCAGCTTGGTACCGGACAGGACGAACACTGAAGCTTTCTTT
-	TRBD1	TRBV27	TRBJ1-1	CASTETGMNTEAFF	TGTGCCAGCACCGAGACAGGGATGAACACTGAAGCTTTCTTT
-	TRBD1	TRBV27	TRBJ1-3	CASSLLEPGQGPGNTIYF	TGTGCCAGCAGTTTACTGGAGCCGGGACAGGGCCCTGGAAACACCATATATTTT
-	TRBD1	TRBV6-1	TRBJ1-4	CASSEKDWDTWGDSFNEKLFF	TGTGCCAGCAGTGAAAAAGATTGGGATACTTGGGGGGACAGCTTTAATGAAAAACTGTTTTTT
-	TRBD2	TRBV19	TRBJ2-1	CASSMTNSGGLYNEQFF	TGTGCCAGTAGTATGACAAATAGCGGGGGGCTATACAATGAGCAGTTCTTC
-	TRBD1	TRBV19	TRBJ1-2	CASSSLTGGAPPNYGYTF	TGTGCCAGTAGTAGCCTGACAGGGGGAGCTCCACCTAACTATGGCTACACCTTC
-	TRBD2	TRBV7-3	TRBJ2-3	CASSLAGTSATDTQYF	TGTGCCAGCAGCTTAGCCGGGACTAGCGCCACAGATACGCAGTATTTT